A selection of T cell receptor beta chains follows, all from one sample in a study of shared clonotypes between healthy human individuals. Assay: immunoSEQ multiplex PCR; the TCRdb copy retains only in-frame clones and omits some. The sample holds a few hundred thousand clones; just over 65% are singletons and the top ten take 11%. Sequencing input: memory CD4+ T cells sorted from blood. The receptor set was obtained from a man in his thirties or forties in good health. Both conserved end residues are part of each CDR3. D genes are given only for firm matches. Clone size appears in some rows only: once, few, many, or a class for an expanded clone.

CDR3 DNA: TGTGCCAGCAGTGATTACGGACTATCGGGGGAGCAGTACTTC
CDR3 protein: CASSDYGLSGEQYF
V gene: TRBV27
D gene: -
clone size: -
J gene: TRBJ2-7

CDR3 DNA: TGCGCCAGCAGCCAAATCCCAGATCGGGTGAGCACTGAAGCTTTCTTT
CDR3 protein: CASSQIPDRVSTEAFF
V gene: TRBV4-1
D gene: -
clone size: -
J gene: TRBJ1-1

CDR3 DNA: TGCGCCAGCAGCCAAGACGAAATGACCCGCCGCACAGATACGCAGTATTTT
CDR3 protein: CASSQDEMTRRTDTQYF
V gene: TRBV4-1
D gene: -
clone size: -
J gene: TRBJ2-3

CDR3 DNA: TGTGCCAGCAGCCTAGACTCCAGGGGACCGTTCTTC
CDR3 protein: CASSLDSRGPFF
V gene: TRBV5-4
D gene: -
clone size: few
J gene: TRBJ2-1

CDR3 DNA: TGTGCCAGCAGCTTAACAGGACAGGGGCTCGGCGGGGAGCTGTTTTTT
CDR3 protein: CASSLTGQGLGGELFF
V gene: TRBV7-3
D gene: TRBD1
clone size: -
J gene: TRBJ2-2

CDR3 DNA: TGTGCCAGCAGTAAAGGGGACTACACCGGGGAGCTGTTTTTT
CDR3 protein: CASSKGDYTGELFF
V gene: TRBV6-5
D gene: -
clone size: -
J gene: TRBJ2-2

CDR3 DNA: TGTGCCAGCAGACCTCCGGGTTACAATGAGCAGTTCTTC
CDR3 protein: CASRPPGYNEQFF
V gene: TRBV28
D gene: -
clone size: many
J gene: TRBJ2-1

CDR3 DNA: TGTGCCAGCAGTGCTCTGATGGACACTGAAGCTTTCTTT
CDR3 protein: CASSALMDTEAFF
V gene: TRBV2
D gene: -
clone size: many
J gene: TRBJ1-1

CDR3 DNA: TGCGCCAGCAGCACCCGACAGGCCCGCACAGATACGCAGTATTTT
CDR3 protein: CASSTRQARTDTQYF
V gene: TRBV5-1
D gene: -
clone size: few
J gene: TRBJ2-3

CDR3 DNA: TGTGCCGTCTCCGGACTAGCGGGGTCTCCGAACACAGATACGCAGTATTTT
CDR3 protein: CAVSGLAGSPNTDTQYF
V gene: TRBV10-3
D gene: TRBD2
clone size: -
J gene: TRBJ2-3

CDR3 DNA: TGTGCCAGCAGCCAGAAACCGCGGGAGACCCAGTACTTC
CDR3 protein: CASSQKPRETQYF
V gene: TRBV11-3
D gene: -
clone size: -
J gene: TRBJ2-5

CDR3 DNA: TGTGCCAGCAGCTCCCGCCGGACAGGGTTTTCTAACACTGAAGCTTTCTTT
CDR3 protein: CASSSRRTGFSNTEAFF
V gene: TRBV13
D gene: TRBD1
clone size: -
J gene: TRBJ1-1

CDR3 DNA: TGTGCCAGCTTCACGACTAGCGGGAGTGGGGAGACCCAGTACTTC
CDR3 protein: CASFTTSGSGETQYF
V gene: TRBV5-4
D gene: TRBD2
clone size: -
J gene: TRBJ2-5

CDR3 DNA: TGTGCCAGCGGAGCCGGGGCCAACACCGGGGAGCTGTTTTTT
CDR3 protein: CASGAGANTGELFF
V gene: TRBV7-3
D gene: -
clone size: -
J gene: TRBJ2-2

CDR3 DNA: TGTGCCAGCTCACCGGCGGCGCGCTACGAGCAGTACTTC
CDR3 protein: CASSPAARYEQYF
V gene: TRBV18
D gene: -
clone size: -
J gene: TRBJ2-7

CDR3 DNA: TGTGCCAGCAGCCTGGGACATATCTCCTACGAGCAGTACTTC
CDR3 protein: CASSLGHISYEQYF
V gene: TRBV5-5
D gene: -
clone size: -
J gene: TRBJ2-7

CDR3 DNA: TGTGCCAGCACCGGACAGGGAGTGACGCAGTATTTT
CDR3 protein: CASTGQGVTQYF
V gene: TRBV2
D gene: TRBD1
clone size: -
J gene: TRBJ2-3

CDR3 DNA: TGTGCCAGCAGTTTACCCGGGACAGGGTCCTACGAGCAGTACTTC
CDR3 protein: CASSLPGTGSYEQYF
V gene: TRBV28
D gene: TRBD1
clone size: -
J gene: TRBJ2-7

CDR3 DNA: TGTGCCAGCAGCTTAATTGGCTCGGGAGGGCCGAGCACAGATACGCAGTATTTT
CDR3 protein: CASSLIGSGGPSTDTQYF
V gene: TRBV7-9
D gene: TRBD2
clone size: -
J gene: TRBJ2-3

CDR3 DNA: TGTGCCAGTAGCCTCAAAGGGGGTGGGCGCACTGAAGCTTTCTTT
CDR3 protein: CASSLKGGGRTEAFF
V gene: TRBV19
D gene: -
clone size: -
J gene: TRBJ1-1

CDR3 DNA: TGCAGTGCCAAAAGGGGGGATACGCAGTATTTT
CDR3 protein: CSAKRGDTQYF
V gene: TRBV20-1
D gene: -
clone size: -
J gene: TRBJ2-3

CDR3 DNA: TGCGCCAGCAGCCAAGATAACAGGCCTGGGGCCAACGTCCTGACTTTC
CDR3 protein: CASSQDNRPGANVLTF
V gene: TRBV4-1
D gene: -
clone size: -
J gene: TRBJ2-6

CDR3 DNA: TGTGCCAGCAGAAGACTAGCGCCCTACGAGCAGTACTTC
CDR3 protein: CASRRLAPYEQYF
V gene: TRBV2
D gene: TRBD2
clone size: -
J gene: TRBJ2-7

CDR3 DNA: TGCGCCAGCAGCGGGGGTGGGCAAGAGACCCAGTACTTC
CDR3 protein: CASSGGGQETQYF
V gene: TRBV5-1
D gene: -
clone size: -
J gene: TRBJ2-5

CDR3 DNA: TGTGCCAGCACCCCCTCGTTGAGCACAGATACGCAGTATTTT
CDR3 protein: CASTPSLSTDTQYF
V gene: TRBV14
D gene: -
clone size: -
J gene: TRBJ2-3

CDR3 DNA: TGTGCCAGCAGCTTGGGACTAGCGGTATACAATGAGCAGTTCTTC
CDR3 protein: CASSLGLAVYNEQFF
V gene: TRBV5-6
D gene: TRBD2
clone size: -
J gene: TRBJ2-1

CDR3 DNA: TGTGCCAGCAGCCCTGACCCGGGACTAGCGATAGAGACCCAGTACTTC
CDR3 protein: CASSPDPGLAIETQYF
V gene: TRBV11-2
D gene: TRBD2
clone size: -
J gene: TRBJ2-5

CDR3 DNA: TGTGCCAGCTCATCGTGGGCCACGGGGGGCACAGATACGCAGTATTTT
CDR3 protein: CASSSWATGGTDTQYF
V gene: TRBV18
D gene: -
clone size: -
J gene: TRBJ2-3

CDR3 DNA: TGTGCCAGCAGCCCGACTAGCGGGAGTACCTACGAGCAGTACTTC
CDR3 protein: CASSPTSGSTYEQYF
V gene: TRBV7-6
D gene: TRBD2
clone size: -
J gene: TRBJ2-7

CDR3 DNA: TGTGCCAGCAGTGAAGGTCTAAGTAGCGGGAGGGCCAGGTGGGGCAATGAGCAGTTCTTC
CDR3 protein: CASSEGLSSGRARWGNEQFF
V gene: TRBV6-1
D gene: TRBD2
clone size: -
J gene: TRBJ2-1

CDR3 DNA: TGTGCCAGTAGTAGCGACCGCCTAGAGCAGTACTTC
CDR3 protein: CASSSDRLEQYF
V gene: TRBV19
D gene: -
clone size: many
J gene: TRBJ2-7

CDR3 DNA: TGCAGCGTTGGGCAGGGGGCGCTGCACGAGCAGTACTTC
CDR3 protein: CSVGQGALHEQYF
V gene: TRBV29-1
D gene: TRBD1
clone size: few
J gene: TRBJ2-7

CDR3 DNA: TGTGCCAGCAGCCGTCCTACCTTCTATGGCTACACCTTC
CDR3 protein: CASSRPTFYGYTF
V gene: TRBV2
D gene: -
clone size: -
J gene: TRBJ1-2

CDR3 DNA: TGTGCCAGCAGCTTAGAGGCTAGCGGGAGCACTGAGCAGTACTTC
CDR3 protein: CASSLEASGSTEQYF
V gene: TRBV11-2
D gene: TRBD2
clone size: once
J gene: TRBJ2-7

CDR3 DNA: TGTGCCATCAGCTGGACGGAGGAGGGCTACACCTTC
CDR3 protein: CAISWTEEGYTF
V gene: TRBV10-3
D gene: -
clone size: many
J gene: TRBJ1-2

CDR3 DNA: TGTGCCAGCAGCAATAAGGGCAATAGCTCCTACAATGAGCAGTTCTTC
CDR3 protein: CASSNKGNSSYNEQFF
V gene: TRBV7-8
D gene: -
clone size: -
J gene: TRBJ2-1

CDR3 DNA: TGTGCCAGCAGCTCCTTCCTAGCGTCTGCTGGGGAGCTGTTTTTT
CDR3 protein: CASSSFLASAGELFF
V gene: TRBV7-8
D gene: -
clone size: -
J gene: TRBJ2-2

CDR3 DNA: TGTGCCAGCAGCCTAACAGGGGTGGGCACAGATACGCAGTATTTT
CDR3 protein: CASSLTGVGTDTQYF
V gene: TRBV7-3
D gene: TRBD1
clone size: -
J gene: TRBJ2-3

CDR3 DNA: TGTGCCAGCAGTTCTCCCCGGGGGGGGAGCTATGGCTACACCTTC
CDR3 protein: CASSSPRGGSYGYTF
V gene: TRBV28
D gene: -
clone size: -
J gene: TRBJ1-2

CDR3 DNA: TGTGCCAGCAGTCCTAGCGTGGGGGGGACCAAAAACATTCAGTACTTC
CDR3 protein: CASSPSVGGTKNIQYF
V gene: TRBV6-6
D gene: TRBD2
clone size: -
J gene: TRBJ2-4

CDR3 DNA: TGTGCCAGCACCCTAAACTATGGCTACACCTTC
CDR3 protein: CASTLNYGYTF
V gene: TRBV7-2
D gene: -
clone size: -
J gene: TRBJ1-2

CDR3 DNA: TGTGCCTGGAGTAGGGGACGCCTCGAAGCTTTCTTT
CDR3 protein: CAWSRGRLEAFF
V gene: TRBV30
D gene: -
clone size: -
J gene: TRBJ1-1

CDR3 DNA: TGTGCCAGCAGTGATCAGGGGCGCGGTGAAAAACTGTTTTTT
CDR3 protein: CASSDQGRGEKLFF
V gene: TRBV2
D gene: -
clone size: -
J gene: TRBJ1-4

CDR3 DNA: TGTGCCAGCAGCGTAGGGAGGGTTTTTGAAGGGGAGCAGTACTTC
CDR3 protein: CASSVGRVFEGEQYF
V gene: TRBV9
D gene: -
clone size: -
J gene: TRBJ2-7

CDR3 DNA: TGCGCCAGCAGCCGAGAGAGGAGCGGGCCCTACAATGAGCAGTTCTTC
CDR3 protein: CASSRERSGPYNEQFF
V gene: TRBV4-3
D gene: -
clone size: many
J gene: TRBJ2-1

CDR3 DNA: TGTGCCAGCAGCGGAGGTTTGGGGACAGGGAGACACGAGCAGTACTTC
CDR3 protein: CASSGGLGTGRHEQYF
V gene: TRBV11-2
D gene: TRBD1
clone size: -
J gene: TRBJ2-7

CDR3 DNA: TGTGCCACCAGCAGAGAGGGCGGACGCTACGAGCAGTACTTC
CDR3 protein: CATSREGGRYEQYF
V gene: TRBV15
D gene: -
clone size: few
J gene: TRBJ2-7

CDR3 DNA: TGTGCCACCAGCAGAGCCTTGTCCCACACCGGGGAGCTGTTTTTT
CDR3 protein: CATSRALSHTGELFF
V gene: TRBV15
D gene: -
clone size: few
J gene: TRBJ2-2

CDR3 DNA: TGTGCCAGCAGCCCAGGGACAGGGGGCTTTGAAAAACTGTTTTTT
CDR3 protein: CASSPGTGGFEKLFF
V gene: TRBV9
D gene: TRBD1
clone size: -
J gene: TRBJ1-4

CDR3 DNA: TGTGCCAGCAGCTATGGAAAAGAGACCCAGTACTTC
CDR3 protein: CASSYGKETQYF
V gene: TRBV7-8
D gene: -
clone size: -
J gene: TRBJ2-5

CDR3 DNA: TGTGCCAGCAGCGTACCCCAGGGAAGCTACACCTTC
CDR3 protein: CASSVPQGSYTF
V gene: TRBV9
D gene: -
clone size: -
J gene: TRBJ1-2

CDR3 DNA: TGCAGCGCAAAGACAGGTTCAAACACTGAAGCTTTCTTT
CDR3 protein: CSAKTGSNTEAFF
V gene: TRBV29-1
D gene: -
clone size: -
J gene: TRBJ1-1

CDR3 DNA: TGTGCCAGCAGCCGGGGGCCGGTGGAGACCCAGTACTTC
CDR3 protein: CASSRGPVETQYF
V gene: TRBV27
D gene: -
clone size: -
J gene: TRBJ2-5

CDR3 DNA: TGTGCCAGCAGCTTAGCCGGGGGGAACAACTATGGCTACACCTTC
CDR3 protein: CASSLAGGNNYGYTF
V gene: TRBV7-2
D gene: -
clone size: -
J gene: TRBJ1-2

CDR3 DNA: TGCAGTGCTAGCTCAAATGAGCAGTTCTTC
CDR3 protein: CSASSNEQFF
V gene: TRBV20-1
D gene: -
clone size: -
J gene: TRBJ2-1

CDR3 DNA: TGTGCCAGCAGTTCCCCCGGGGCTTACGAGCAGTACTTC
CDR3 protein: CASSSPGAYEQYF
V gene: TRBV6-6
D gene: -
clone size: once
J gene: TRBJ2-7

CDR3 DNA: TGTGCCAGCAGTTCTCCAGGACTAGCGGGGCGGAACAATGAGCAGTTCTTC
CDR3 protein: CASSSPGLAGRNNEQFF
V gene: TRBV27
D gene: TRBD2
clone size: -
J gene: TRBJ2-1

CDR3 DNA: TGCGCCAGCAGCCAAACCGGGACAGCAAATCAGCCCCAGCATTTT
CDR3 protein: CASSQTGTANQPQHF
V gene: TRBV4-3
D gene: TRBD1
clone size: many
J gene: TRBJ1-5

CDR3 DNA: TGCGCCAGCAGGCAACAGGGAGTGGGACGGGAGACCCAGTACTTC
CDR3 protein: CASRQQGVGRETQYF
V gene: TRBV5-1
D gene: -
clone size: few
J gene: TRBJ2-5